One and the same sample provided the 31 T cell receptor beta chains below, sequenced in a study of shared clonotypes between healthy human individuals. Terminally differentiated effector memory CD45RA+ cells were excluded by CCR7 positive selection of CD45RO-negative cells. Sequenced by immunoSEQ multiplex PCR; TCRdb stores in-frame clones only, minus some. The table shows some 2.1 million clones, with 85% to 95% occurring only once. Sequenced material: naive CD8+ T cells sorted from blood. Every receptor here comes from a man aged 18 to 29 in good health.

V and J are TRBV27 and TRBJ2-1, with unresolved D. Trimming removed 0 bases from V and 4 bases from J, with 13 bases in between. Germline V gives CDR1 MNHEY, CDR2 SMNVEV (reference sequence). The CDR3 extends over 16 amino acids. CDR3 bases: TGTGCCAGCAGTTTATCGATTGAGGCGGCTTACAATGAGCAGTTCTTC. Translated, it gives CASSLSIEAAYNEQFF.

The CDR3 region has the DNA TGTGCCAGCAGTCCGATCCTGGGTGGGTCGGATGAGCAGTTCTTC. Encoded protein: CASSPILGGSDEQFF. The V and J genes are TRBV27 and TRBJ2-1; no reliable D call. Germline V lookup: CDR1 MNHEY, CDR2 SMNVEV (reference sequence). This CDR3 has 15 residues. V gave up 5 bases and J gave up 8 bases, with 19 bases separating them.

The chain joins TRBV27 to TRBJ1-2, with 7 bases matching TRBD1. The CDR3 totals 14 residues. V gave up 5 bases and J gave up 6 bases; unmatched junction bases: 9. Per germline, CDR1 MNHEY and CDR2 SMNVEV (reference sequence). The CDR3 loop reads CASSATTGINGYTF. The CDR3 coding sequence is TGTGCCAGCAGTGCGACGACAGGGATTAATGGCTACACCTTC.

Comment on this clone: Other DNA sequences from this sample encode an identical CDR3 as well. The rearrangement joins TRBV5-6 to TRBJ2-5; D is possibly TRBD2 (6 bases). The CDR3 runs 13 residues. V dropped 4 bases and J dropped 4 bases, with 11 bases sitting between them. The germline V gene encodes CDR1 SGHDT and CDR2 YYEEEE. The chain's CDR3 is CASSLGGGETQYF. For the CDR3, the DNA is TGTGCCAGCAGCCTCGGGGGAGGAGAGACCCAGTACTTC.

The chain links TRBV6-5 to TRBJ2-1, with TRBD1 matching 9 bases. Per the germline V gene, CDR1 is MNHEY and CDR2 is SVGAGI. V shed 10 bases, J shed 4 bases, and the junction held 5 bases outside the gene matches. The CDR3 extends over 13 amino acids. The CDR3 here is CAIGQGLYNEQFF. CDR3 nucleotide sequence: TGTGCCATCGGACAGGGGCTATACAATGAGCAGTTCTTC.

This clone was recorded only once. The chain recombines TRBV15 with TRBJ2-2; 10 bases are a match to TRBD2. The CDR3 runs 18 residues. Trimming removed 0 bases from V and 0 bases from J; junction bases left unmatched: 4. The germline V gene encodes CDR1 LNHNV and CDR2 YYDKDF (reference sequence). CDR3 loop: CATSRDSSGGTNTGELFF. CDR3 nucleotide sequence: TGTGCCACCAGCAGAGATAGTAGCGGGGGGACGAACACCGGGGAGCTGTTTTTT.

This chain connects TRBV7-8 to TRBJ1-5, with 9 bases lining up with TRBD1. This CDR3 has 15 residues. The J segment lost 5 bases and the V segment lost 5 bases, leaving 7 bases of the junction unmatched. Germline-derived CDR1 and CDR2 are SGHVS and FQNEAQ. The CDR3 is CASSKTGGGYQPQHF. The CDR3 region has the DNA TGTGCCAGCAGCAAGACAGGGGGAGGATATCAGCCCCAGCATTTT.

The chain links TRBV9 to TRBJ2-1; maybe TRBD2 (7 bases). The V gene's germline CDR1 is SGDLS and CDR2 YYNGEE. The CDR3 is 15 residues long. V was cut by 0 bases and J by 2 bases, with 9 bases left in between. In DNA form, the CDR3 reads TGTGCCAGCAGCGTAGTGGGGGGGCCCTACAATGAGCAGTTCTTC. Translation gives CASSVVGGPYNEQFF. The whole variable domain, filled in from reference TRBV9 and TRBJ2-1, reads DSGVTQTPKHLITATGQRVTLRCSPRSGDLSVYWYQQSLDQGLQFLIQYYNGEERAKGNILERFSAQQFPDLHSELNLSSLELGDSALYFCASSVVGGPYNEQFFGPGTRLTVL.

The CDR3 loop is CASSPLVTETQYF. CDR3 coding DNA: TGTGCCAGCTCACCACTAGTAACAGAGACCCAGTACTTC. This chain links TRBV18 with TRBJ2-5; D uncertain. Between the trimmed V and J ends, which lost 1 base and 4 bases, there was a span of 7 bases. The CDR3 has 13 amino acids. Germline-derived CDR1 and CDR2 are KGHSH and LQKENI.

This rearrangement joins TRBV13 to TRBJ2-5; 7 bases are shared with TRBD1. V trimming: 0 bases; J trimming: 2 bases; junction bases outside the gene matches: 0. The CDR3 sequence is 14 residues long. The germline V gene has CDR1 PRHDT and CDR2 FYEKMQ (reference sequence). The CDR3 loop is CASSLGGQQETQYF. In DNA form, the CDR3 reads TGTGCCAGCAGCTTAGGGGGACAGCAAGAGACCCAGTACTTC.

V usage is TRBV5-6 and J usage is TRBJ2-1, with D possibly being TRBD2 (6 bases). Trimming removed 0 bases from V and 0 bases from J, with 13 bases in between. Germline V gene lookup returns CDR1 SGHDT and CDR2 YYEEEE. The CDR3 extends over 17 amino acids. The CDR3 reads CASSLESGFSSYNEQFF. For the CDR3, the DNA is TGTGCCAGCAGCTTGGAGAGCGGGTTTAGCTCCTACAATGAGCAGTTCTTC.

The J gene is TRBJ2-7, the V gene TRBV27; TRBD1 might be the D (5 bases). V was trimmed by 2 bases and J by 6 bases, leaving 14 bases between them. From germline, CDR1 is MNHEY and CDR2 SMNVEV (reference sequence). This CDR3 has 14 amino acids. The CDR3 nucleotides are TGTGCCAGCAGTTTAACCCCCCTAGGGGTCGAGCAGTACTTC. It codes for CASSLTPLGVEQYF.

The chain couples TRBV6-1 to TRBJ2-7; a weak D match, TRBD1 (6 bases). V gave up 2 bases and J gave up 5 bases, with 19 bases separating them. CDR3 length: 16 amino acids. Germline values: CDR1 MNHNS, CDR2 SASEGT. Written as DNA, the CDR3 is TGTGCCAGCAGTGAATGGGGGCGGCAGGGGTTCAACGAGCAGTACTTC. This encodes CASSEWGRQGFNEQYF.

The V gene is TRBV29-1, the J gene TRBJ2-5, with 7 bases matching TRBD1. The length of the CDR3 is 15 residues. The germline gives CDR1 SQVTM, CDR2 ANQGSEA. After removal of 8 bases from V and 1 base from J, the junction contained 13 bases not matched to a gene. As DNA, the CDR3 is TGCAGCATGATGGGACAGAGCCAGACCCAAGAGACCCAGTACTTC. It encodes CSMMGQSQTQETQYF.

This chain joins TRBV27 and TRBJ1-1; 8 bases agree with TRBD1. With V trimmed by 3 bases and J by 4 bases, 4 bases remained unmatched. The CDR3 length is 14 residues. Germline loops: CDR1 MNHEY, CDR2 SMNVEV (reference sequence). CDR3 sequence: CASSFGQGTTEAFF. Written as DNA, the CDR3 is TGTGCCAGCAGTTTTGGACAGGGAACCACTGAAGCTTTCTTT.

The V and J genes are TRBV30 and TRBJ2-1, with D tentatively TRBD1 (5 bases). The CDR3 is 12 residues long. Deletions cut 2 bases from V and 8 bases from J, with 10 bases between. Germline V gives CDR1 GTSNPN, CDR2 SVGIG (reference sequence). The CDR3 loop is CAWSNQGDEQFF. CDR3 bases: TGTGCCTGGAGTAACCAGGGTGATGAGCAGTTCTTC.

This sequence joins TRBV5-1 and TRBJ2-5, with D perhaps assigned TRBD1 or TRBD2 (7 bases each). Trimming shortened V by 6 bases and J by 1 base, and 19 bases separated the two germline ends. The germline gives CDR1 SGHRS, CDR2 YFSETQ. The CDR3 totals 16 residues. CDR3: CASTGGTQGLQETQYF. The CDR3 DNA sequence: TGCGCCAGCACCGGGGGGACACAGGGGCTCCAAGAGACCCAGTACTTC.

The gene calls are TRBV5-6 and TRBJ2-3; 7 bases line up with TRBD1. CDR3 length equals 19 residues. With 4 bases clipped from V and 1 base from J, the junction kept 18 bases outside the gene matches. Germline V gene data show CDR1 as SGHDT and CDR2 as YYEEEE. DNA of the CDR3: TGTGCCAGCAGCGACCGAGGGGGCACCGGGGATCTCCGCACAGATACGCAGTATTTT. It translates to CASSDRGGTGDLRTDTQYF.

This rearrangement joins TRBV6-1 to TRBJ1-5; 8 positions agree with TRBD1. Trimming took 4 bases from V and 0 from J; bases not matched to a gene: 5. The CDR3 is 16 amino acids. Germline V gene data show CDR1 as MNHNS and CDR2 as SASEGT. The CDR3 here is CASSAFRGHSNQPQHF. The CDR3 DNA reads TGTGCCAGCAGTGCCTTCAGGGGGCATAGCAATCAGCCCCAGCATTTT.

V gene TRBV4-1 combines with J gene TRBJ1-3; D is unclear. The ends were cut back, 5 bases at V and 0 bases at J, with 8 bases in the middle. The CDR3 is 14 residues long. Looked up from germline, CDR1 is MGHRA and CDR2 is YSYEKL. As DNA, the CDR3 is TGCGCCAGCAGCTCCCCCATCTCTGGAAACACCATATATTTT. Protein sequence: CASSSPISGNTIYF.

In regard to this clone: Distinct nucleotide sequences in the sample also encode this CDR3. The V gene is TRBV27, the J gene TRBJ2-7; D ambiguous. The CDR3 covers 13 residues. Trimming left V 2 bases short and J 3 bases short, with 8 bases between. The germline V gene encodes CDR1 MNHEY and CDR2 SMNVEV (reference sequence). The CDR3: CASSLGADYEQYF. CDR3 DNA sequence: TGTGCCAGCAGTTTAGGCGCCGACTACGAGCAGTACTTC.

The chain joins TRBV19 to TRBJ1-5, with D uncertain. Germline V lookup: CDR1 LNHDA, CDR2 SQIVND (reference sequence). The CDR3 has 15 amino acids. The V end lost 0 bases, the J end lost 3 bases, and 9 bases lay between the germline ends. In DNA, the CDR3 is TGTGCCAGTAGTATAGATCTGGATCTCAATCAGCCCCAGCATTTT. Amino acids: CASSIDLDLNQPQHF.

In this sample, this clone turned up once. Other DNA sequences of this sample code for an identical CDR3. The V call is TRBV5-6, the J call TRBJ2-5, with no clear D. Germline V gene data show CDR1 as SGHDT and CDR2 as YYEEEE. This CDR3 is built from 13 residues. The V gene lost 0 bases and the J gene lost 4 bases, with 7 bases spanning the gap. The DNA for the CDR3 is TGTGCCAGCAGCTTGGGTGGGCCAGAGACCCAGTACTTC. Translated: CASSLGGPETQYF.

This chain uses TRBV5-1 with TRBJ1-2; D unclear. The CDR3 contains 13 residues. The germline V gene encodes CDR1 SGHRS and CDR2 YFSETQ. The V and J ends lost 4 bases and 5 bases respectively, with 12 bases between them. The CDR3 sequence: CASSPAPRYGYTF. The CDR3 DNA sequence: TGCGCCAGCAGCCCTGCTCCGCGGTATGGCTACACCTTC.

V is TRBV10-1 and J is TRBJ2-1; 11 bases agree with TRBD2. CDR1 is WNHNN and CDR2 is SYGVQD in the germline V gene (reference sequence). V lost 4 bases and J lost 0; bases outside the gene matches: 5. This CDR3 comprises 17 residues. For the CDR3, the DNA is TGCGCCAGCAGTGGGACTAGCGGGTCGAGCTCCTACAATGAGCAGTTCTTC. It codes for CASSGTSGSSSYNEQFF.

The CDR3 loop is CASSFRDQSTDTQYF. The CDR3 region has the DNA TGTGCCAGCAGCTTCCGGGACCAGAGCACAGATACGCAGTATTTT. This chain uses TRBV5-4 with TRBJ2-3; TRBD1 or TRBD2 may be the D gene (5 bases each). Looked up from germline, CDR1 is SGHNT and CDR2 is YYREEE (reference sequence). Trimming shortened V by 2 bases and J by 0 bases, and 10 bases separated the two germline ends. The CDR3 runs 15 residues.

This rearrangement joins TRBV27 to TRBJ2-1, with D unclear. The V end lost 3 bases, the J end lost 6 bases, and 15 bases lay between the germline ends. Germline V CDR1 and CDR2: MNHEY, SMNVEV (reference sequence). CDR3 length: 15 residues. CDR3 protein: CASSFVNSIGNEQFF. CDR3 DNA: TGTGCCAGCAGTTTTGTGAACTCCATAGGCAATGAGCAGTTCTTC.

The chain has TRBV4-1 and TRBJ2-7; 12 bases line up with TRBD1. Trimming removed 0 bases from V and 7 bases from J; junction bases left unmatched: 4. This CDR3 is built from 15 residues. Germline V lookup: CDR1 MGHRA, CDR2 YSYEKL. In DNA, the CDR3 is TGCGCCAGCAGCCAAGATGGGACAGGGGGCGGAGAGCAGTACTTC. Its translation is CASSQDGTGGGEQYF.

The chain uses TRBV2 and TRBJ2-2; D gene uncertain. CDR3 length: 14 residues. V dropped 5 bases and J dropped 4 bases, with 11 bases sitting between them. The germline CDR1 and CDR2 sequences are SNHLY and FYNNEI. CDR3 DNA: TGTGCCAGCAGTTCTCCCACCAGCACCGGGGAGCTGTTTTTT. Translation gives CASSSPTSTGELFF. The variable domain in full, with the rest retrieved from reference TRBV2 and TRBJ2-2, is EPEVTQTPSHQVTQMGQEVILRCVPISNHLYFYWYRQILGQKVEFLVSFYNNEISEKSEIFDDQFSVERPDGSNFTLKIRSTKLEDSAMYFCASSSPTSTGELFFGEGSRLTVL.

The rearrangement joins TRBV10-1 to TRBJ2-1; 7 bases are a match to TRBD1. With V trimmed by 2 bases and J by 3 bases, 7 bases remained unmatched. Germline CDR1 WNHNN, CDR2 SYGVQD (reference sequence). CDR3 length: 16 residues. DNA of the CDR3: TGCGCCAGCAGTGAGGTTTGGGGGACAGACTACAATGAGCAGTTCTTC. Its translation is CASSEVWGTDYNEQFF.

The V and J genes are TRBV19 and TRBJ2-6, with D possibly being TRBD2 (5 bases). Deletions cut 10 bases from V and 2 bases from J, with 21 bases between. CDR1 and CDR2 (germline): LNHDA, SQIVND (reference sequence). The CDR3 covers 17 residues. CDR3 nucleotide sequence: TGTGCCACCAGCAAAAAGACTTTTAGCGCTGGGGCCAACGTCCTGACTTTC. This gives the protein CATSKKTFSAGANVLTF.